Below, 25 T cell receptor beta chains from the same sample are listed, as sequenced in a study of PD-1 blockade in mismatch repair-deficient tumors. Sequenced by immunoSEQ multiplex PCR; TCRdb stores in-frame clones only, minus some. The sample contains around 110,000 clones, about three quarters of which appear only once. The starting material was peripheral blood, obtained about 60 weeks after starting pembrolizumab. These receptors originate from an adult with mismatch repair-deficient cancer.

This clone was counted a few times. The chain uses TRBV10-1 and TRBJ1-5; no reliable D call. CDR1 and CDR2 from the germline V gene are WNHNN and SYGVQD (reference sequence). V was shortened by 6 bases and J by 10 bases, with 22 bases between the two germline ends. The CDR3 is 15 residues long. CDR3 amino acids: CASRGPGGGVDPQHF. The CDR3 DNA reads as TGCGCCAGCAGGGGCCCGGGCGGCGGCGTGGACCCCCAGCATTTT.

This clone was detected only a few times. This rearrangement joins TRBV27 to TRBJ1-2, with 8 bases that match TRBD1. The germline V gene has CDR1 MNHEY and CDR2 SMNVEV (reference sequence). J lost 7 bases, V lost 5 bases, and 6 bases had no gene match. The CDR3 contains 13 residues. CDR3 amino acids: CASSLGTGGGYTF. In DNA, the CDR3 is TGTGCCAGCAGTCTCGGGACAGGAGGTGGCTACACCTTC.

The rearrangement joins TRBV6-6 to TRBJ2-4; 7 nucleotides line up with TRBD2. The junction had 13 bases not matched to a gene; V was cut back by 5 bases and J by 9 bases. Germline-derived CDR1 and CDR2 are MNHNY and SVGAGI (reference sequence). This CDR3 is built from 15 residues. The CDR3 spells CASSTGSNGGSIQYF. The CDR3 DNA reads as TGTGCCAGCAGTACGGGATCAAACGGGGGGAGCATTCAGTACTTC.

This chain joins TRBV18 and TRBJ1-2; no firm D call. CDR1 and CDR2 from the germline V gene are KGHSH and LQKENI. CDR3 length equals 14 residues. The germline V and J ends were trimmed by 0 bases and 7 bases, with 12 bases remaining between them. CDR3 in amino acids: CASSPPGQSGGYTF. CDR3 nucleotide sequence: TGTGCCAGCTCACCACCGGGCCAGTCGGGTGGCTACACCTTC. The complete variable domain, with remaining parts taken from reference TRBV18 and TRBJ1-2, reads NAGVMQNPRHLVRRRGQEARLRCSPMKGHSHVYWYRQLPEEGLKFMVYLQKENIIDESGMPKERFSAEFPKEGPSILRIQQVVRGDSAAYFCASSPPGQSGGYTFGSGTRLTVV.

This rearrangement joins TRBV13 to TRBJ1-2, with 7 positions matching TRBD1. This CDR3 is 13 amino acids long. Germline-derived CDR1 and CDR2 are PRHDT and FYEKMQ (reference sequence). The J segment lost 3 bases and the V segment lost 5 bases, leaving 3 bases of the junction unmatched. This chain's CDR3 is CASSQGTDYGYTF. As DNA, the CDR3 is TGTGCCAGCAGCCAGGGGACAGACTATGGCTACACCTTC.

In its sample, this clone was seen a few times. The chain uses TRBV29-1 and TRBJ1-3; D is uncertain. V lost 2 bases and J 0 bases, leaving 5 bases between the germline ends. Germline values: CDR1 SQVTM, CDR2 ANQGSEA. CDR3 length: 13 residues. The CDR3 DNA sequence: TGCAGCGTTGAACAGAACTCTGGAAACACCATATATTTT. Translated, it gives CSVEQNSGNTIYF.

Here the CDR3 DNA reads TGTGCCAGCAGCTTAGATTACGAGCAGTACTTC. It codes for CASSLDYEQYF. The rearrangement uses TRBV5-4 and TRBJ2-7; no reliable D call. Germline V lookup: CDR1 SGHNT, CDR2 YYREEE (reference sequence). Trimming pared 2 bases from V and 4 bases from J, leaving 4 bases between. The CDR3 contains 11 residues.

V gene TRBV5-4 combines with J gene TRBJ2-7; D call uncertain. Per the germline V gene, CDR1 is SGHNT and CDR2 is YYREEE (reference sequence). The ends were cut back, 5 bases at V and 0 bases at J, with 9 bases in the middle. The CDR3 is made up of 13 amino acids. CDR3 coding DNA: TGTGCCAGCAGTCCTAAAGGCTCCTACGAGCAGTACTTC. It codes for CASSPKGSYEQYF. Looking up the rest from reference TRBV5-4 and TRBJ2-7 gives the full variable domain: ETGVTQSPTHLIKTRGQQVTLRCSSQSGHNTVSWYQQALGQGPQFIFQYYREEENGRGNFPPRFSGLQFPNYSSELNVNALELDDSALYLCASSPKGSYEQYFGPGTRLTVT.

The CDR3 protein is CASSLGWSVQSDTQYF. The CDR3 region has the DNA TGTGCCAGCAGCTTAGGTTGGTCAGTACAGTCGGATACGCAGTATTTT. V is TRBV11-2 and J is TRBJ2-3; unclear D gene. Trimming shortened V by 1 base and J by 6 bases, and 17 bases separated the two germline ends. The CDR3 runs 16 residues. CDR1 SGHAT and CDR2 FQNNGV come from the germline V gene. The full variable domain, its missing parts supplied by reference TRBV11-2 and TRBJ2-3, is EAGVAQSPRYKIIEKRQSVAFWCNPISGHATLYWYQQILGQGPKLLIQFQNNGVVDDSQLPKDRFSAERLKGVDSTLKIQPAKLEDSAVYLCASSLGWSVQSDTQYFGPGTRLTVL.

The chain couples TRBV27 to TRBJ2-3; 7 bases agree with TRBD2. The CDR3 is 18 amino acids. Losses at the gene ends were 4 bases for V and 0 bases for J; bases not matched to a gene: 13. Germline V gene sequence: CDR1 MNHEY, CDR2 SMNVEV (reference sequence). The CDR3 nucleotides are TGTGCCAGCAGTTATGAAGCGGGAAGGTCTACTAGCACAGATACGCAGTATTTT. Protein product: CASSYEAGRSTSTDTQYF.

The chain combines TRBV10-1 with TRBJ2-3, with TRBD2 matching 7 bases. Germline CDR1 is WNHNN and CDR2 is SYGVQD (reference sequence). CDR3 length: 20 amino acids. The V gene end was trimmed by 4 bases and the J gene end by 8 bases; junction bases not matched to a gene: 27. Written as DNA, the CDR3 is TGCGCCAGCAGTGGGACTTGGCACGGGAGGCATATCGTTCGGTACGTTACGCAGTATTTT. This gives the protein CASSGTWHGRHIVRYVTQYF.

CDR3 DNA: TGTGCCAGCAGTTCACAGGGGGGTAACACTGAAGCTTTCTTT. Translated: CASSSQGGNTEAFF. This chain uses TRBV27 with TRBJ1-1; 8 bases are a match to TRBD1. The CDR3 has 14 residues. Looked up from germline, CDR1 is MNHEY and CDR2 is SMNVEV (reference sequence). J gave up 2 bases and V 4 bases, and 3 bases lay outside the gene matches.

Notes on this clone: A much larger clonotype is one base distant, so this may be a read error. The identical CDR3 is also encoded by other nucleotide sequences in the sample. This sequence joins TRBV11-1 and TRBJ2-7; D is undetermined. CDR3 length equals 11 residues. Looked up from germline, CDR1 is SGHAT and CDR2 is FQDESV (reference sequence). V lost 5 bases to trimming and J lost 0 bases, with 2 bases between them. The CDR3 DNA reads TGTGCCAGCAGCACCTCCTACGAGCAGTACTTC. Amino acids: CASSTSYEQYF.

The chain uses TRBV11-3 and TRBJ2-4; either TRBD1 or TRBD2 may fit D (5 bases each). V was trimmed by 3 bases and J by 7 bases, leaving 13 bases between them. The CDR3 length is 14 residues. Per germline, CDR1 SGHNT and CDR2 YENEEA. CDR3 nucleotides: TGTGCCAGCAGCTTTGGGGGAGATTTGAACATTCAGTACTTC. Translation: CASSFGGDLNIQYF.

The genes are TRBV6-6 and TRBJ1-1, with D perhaps TRBD1 (5 bases). The V gene's germline CDR1 is MNHNY and CDR2 SVGAGI (reference sequence). The CDR3 covers 13 residues. V lost 6 bases and J 5 bases, leaving 13 bases between the germline ends. The CDR3 DNA sequence: TGTGCCAGCAGAAGAGGCGGGGGGACTGAAGCTTTCTTT. Residues: CASRRGGGTEAFF.

The V call is TRBV18, the J call TRBJ2-7; D unclear. CDR1 and CDR2 from the germline V gene are KGHSH and LQKENI. This CDR3 spans 14 amino acids. V lost 4 bases and J 7 bases, leaving 17 bases between the germline ends. The CDR3 DNA is TGTGCCAGCTCACAATACTCCTCTGGTAAGGAGCAGTACTTC. Its protein product is CASSQYSSGKEQYF. Variable domain in full (rest from reference TRBV18 and TRBJ2-7): NAGVMQNPRHLVRRRGQEARLRCSPMKGHSHVYWYRQLPEEGLKFMVYLQKENIIDESGMPKERFSAEFPKEGPSILRIQQVVRGDSAAYFCASSQYSSGKEQYFGPGTRLTVT.

J is TRBJ2-7 and V is TRBV7-9; TRBD2 aligns across 10 bases. The germline gives CDR1 SEHNR, CDR2 FQNEAQ (reference sequence). Trimming removed 1 base from V and 4 bases from J; junction bases left unmatched: 4. This CDR3 is built from 15 residues. This CDR3 is CASSLGSGRLYEQYF. The DNA for the CDR3 is TGTGCCAGCAGCTTAGGTAGCGGGAGGTTGTACGAGCAGTACTTC. Filled out from reference TRBV7-9 and TRBJ2-7, the complete variable domain reads DTGVSQNPRHKITKRGQNVTFRCDPISEHNRLYWYRQTLGQGPEFLTYFQNEAQLEKSRLLSDRFSAERPKGSFSTLEIQRTEQGDSAMYLCASSLGSGRLYEQYFGPGTRLTVT.

This clone was counted a few times. The chain links TRBV15 to TRBJ1-2; no definite D call. The V and J ends lost 4 bases and 5 bases respectively, with 17 bases between them. CDR1 is LNHNV, CDR2 YYDKDF, per germline (reference sequence). There are 15 residues in the CDR3. The chain's CDR3 is CATSNQQRGGYGYTF. The CDR3 nucleotides read TGTGCCACCAGCAACCAGCAGCGGGGTGGTTATGGCTACACCTTC. The variable domain in full, with the rest retrieved from reference TRBV15 and TRBJ1-2, is DAMVIQNPRYQVTQFGKPVTLSCSQTLNHNVMYWYQQKSSQAPKLLFHYYDKDFNNEADTPDNFQSRRPNTSFCFLDIRSPGLGDTAMYLCATSNQQRGGYGYTFGSGTRLTVV.

The chain uses TRBV5-1 and TRBJ2-1; 11 bases agree with TRBD2. V was clipped by 4 bases and J by 3 bases; unmatched bases: 3. The CDR3 spans 15 residues. CDR1 is SGHRS and CDR2 is YFSETQ in the germline V gene. The DNA for the CDR3 is TGCGCCAGCAGCCAGGGGACTAGCGGCTACAATGAGCAGTTCTTC. Translated, it gives CASSQGTSGYNEQFF.

The V call is TRBV5-1, the J call TRBJ2-2; possibly TRBD1 for D (5 bases). V gave up 0 bases and J gave up 7 bases, with 10 bases separating them. Germline V gene sequence: CDR1 SGHRS, CDR2 YFSETQ. The CDR3 runs 14 residues. The CDR3 DNA sequence: TGCGCCAGCAGCTTGGGCAGGGCCGGCGGGGAGCTGTTTTTT. It codes for CASSLGRAGGELFF.

The V gene is TRBV18, the J gene TRBJ1-5; 7 bases are shared with TRBD1. The trim removed 6 bases at V and 2 bases at J, leaving 4 bases unmatched. There are 14 residues in the CDR3. CDR1 and CDR2 (germline): KGHSH, LQKENI. The DNA of the CDR3 is TGTGCCAGCTCGACAGGGACCGGCAATCAGCCCCAGCATTTT. This sequence encodes CASSTGTGNQPQHF. The full variable domain, rest sourced from reference TRBV18 and TRBJ1-5, is NAGVMQNPRHLVRRRGQEARLRCSPMKGHSHVYWYRQLPEEGLKFMVYLQKENIIDESGMPKERFSAEFPKEGPSILRIQQVVRGDSAAYFCASSTGTGNQPQHFGDGTRLSIL.

CDR3 in amino acids: CASSQDRMRGYTF. DNA for the CDR3: TGTGCCAGCAGCCAAGACAGGATGCGTGGCTACACCTTC. The chain links TRBV4-2 to TRBJ1-2; D remains unclear. The CDR3 extends over 13 amino acids. The V end was cut by 0 bases, the J end by 7 bases, with 9 bases between. The germline V gene has CDR1 LGHNA and CDR2 YNFKEQ.

The chain employs TRBV11-2 and TRBJ2-7, with D possibly being TRBD2 (6 bases). V lost 3 bases to trimming and J lost 3 bases, with 12 bases between them. Germline lookup yields CDR1 SGHAT and CDR2 FQNNGV. This CDR3 has 14 amino acids. DNA of the CDR3: TGTGCCAGCAGCTTCGGGAGTTCCTACTACGAGCAGTACTTC. Its protein is CASSFGSSYYEQYF.

V is TRBV29-1 and J is TRBJ1-1, with TRBD1 as a possible D gene (6 bases). This CDR3 region has 13 residues. Trimming stripped 2 bases from V and 1 base from J, with 8 bases between. Germline CDR1 and CDR2: SQVTM and ANQGSEA. The CDR3 region has the DNA TGCAGCGTTGAAAGGACAGCGAACACTGAAGCTTTCTTT. Encoded protein: CSVERTANTEAFF.

The chain links TRBV7-2 to TRBJ2-7; D remains unclear. Trimming removed 0 bases from V and 3 bases from J, with 12 bases in between. This CDR3 region has 15 residues. From germline, CDR1 is SGHTA and CDR2 FQGNSA. The CDR3 nucleotides are TGTGCCAGCAGCTTAGCGAAGAGCTTCATCTACGAGCAGTACTTC. The encoded protein is CASSLAKSFIYEQYF.